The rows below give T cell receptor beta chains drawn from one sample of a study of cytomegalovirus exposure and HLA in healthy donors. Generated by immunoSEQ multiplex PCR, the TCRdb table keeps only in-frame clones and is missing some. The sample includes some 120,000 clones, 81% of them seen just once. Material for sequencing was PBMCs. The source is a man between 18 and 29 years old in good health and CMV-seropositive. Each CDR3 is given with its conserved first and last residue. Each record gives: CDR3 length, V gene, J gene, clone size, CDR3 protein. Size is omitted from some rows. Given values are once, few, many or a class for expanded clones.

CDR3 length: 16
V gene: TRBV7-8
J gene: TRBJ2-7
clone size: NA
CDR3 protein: CASSTSGGRGIYEQYF

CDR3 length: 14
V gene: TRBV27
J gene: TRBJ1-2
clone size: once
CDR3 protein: CASSLNGEYYGYTF

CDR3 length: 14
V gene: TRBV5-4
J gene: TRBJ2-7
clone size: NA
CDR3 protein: CASSPGQGAYEQYF

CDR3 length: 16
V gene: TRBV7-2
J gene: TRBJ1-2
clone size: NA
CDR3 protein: CASSSFRAGVGGGYTF

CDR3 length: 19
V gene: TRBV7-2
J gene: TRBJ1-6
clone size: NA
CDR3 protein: CASSVNRGRNPILFSPLHF

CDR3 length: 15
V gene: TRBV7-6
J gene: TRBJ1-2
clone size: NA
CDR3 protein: CASSWGTGAEEGYTF

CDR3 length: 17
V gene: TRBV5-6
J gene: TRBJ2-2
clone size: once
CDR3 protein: CASSLFTARSDSGELFF

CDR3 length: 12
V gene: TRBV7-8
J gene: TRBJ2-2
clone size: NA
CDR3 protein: CASSLRTGELFF

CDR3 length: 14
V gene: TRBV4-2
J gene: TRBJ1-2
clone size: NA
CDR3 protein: CASSQEVSEAGYTF

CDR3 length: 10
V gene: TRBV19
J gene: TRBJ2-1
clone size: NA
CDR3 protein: CASKGIEQFF

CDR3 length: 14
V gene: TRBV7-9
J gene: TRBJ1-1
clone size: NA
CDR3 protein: CASSLGQGSTEAFF

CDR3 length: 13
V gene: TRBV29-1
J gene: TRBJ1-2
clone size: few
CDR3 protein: CSVVPPQNYGYTF

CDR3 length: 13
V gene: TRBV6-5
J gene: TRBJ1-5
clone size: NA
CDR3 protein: CASSQGFNQPQHF

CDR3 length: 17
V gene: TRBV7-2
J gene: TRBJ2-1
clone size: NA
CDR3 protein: CASSLVVAAGGQYEQFF

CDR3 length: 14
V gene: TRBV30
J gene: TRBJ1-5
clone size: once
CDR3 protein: CAWNTDRRNQPQHF